What follows are 15 T cell receptor beta chains derived from one specimen sequenced in a study of blood T cell repertoires in COVID-19. Clones were sequenced by immunoSEQ multiplex PCR, and TCRdb holds only the in-frame ones, with some missing. The sample includes 89,000 or so clones, roughly 90% of them seen just once. The sequenced material came from peripheral blood. All receptors derive from a man over 45 with COVID-19, enrolled during active disease.

CDR3 region: CASSYATGTGNTIYF. For the CDR3, the DNA is TGTGCCAGCAGCTACGCGACAGGGACCGGAAACACCATATATTTT. The rearrangement joins TRBV7-9 to TRBJ1-3; 7 bases are a match to TRBD1. Germline CDR1 SEHNR, CDR2 FQNEAQ (reference sequence). This CDR3 contains 15 residues. V was pared by 4 bases and J by 4 bases, with 7 bases of the junction left unmatched.

The chain employs TRBV9 and TRBJ2-7, with D possibly TRBD1 on 5 matching bases. V lost 0 bases and J 4 bases, leaving 11 bases between the germline ends. This CDR3 spans 14 amino acids. CDR1 is SGDLS, CDR2 YYNGEE, per germline. The CDR3 sequence is CASSVDFQGYEQYF. The CDR3 DNA reads TGTGCCAGCAGCGTAGACTTTCAGGGATACGAGCAGTACTTC.

This chain connects TRBV24-1 to TRBJ1-5; maybe TRBD1 (5 bases). The germline V and J ends were trimmed by 5 bases and 4 bases, with 11 bases remaining between them. Germline V CDR1 and CDR2: KGHDR, SFDVKD. This CDR3 comprises 14 residues. Here the CDR3 reads CATSGGSGNQPQHF. CDR3 nucleotide sequence: TGTGCCACCAGTGGGGGCAGTGGGAATCAGCCCCAGCATTTT.

This rearrangement joins TRBV7-2 to TRBJ2-7, with a weak D call TRBD2 (5 bases). The ends were cut back, 1 base at V and 5 bases at J, with 6 bases in the middle. The CDR3 loop spans 12 amino acids. The germline gives CDR1 SGHTA, CDR2 FQGNSA. The CDR3 bases are TGTGCCAGCAGCTTAGGAGGGCACGAGCAGTACTTC. Translation: CASSLGGHEQYF.

This clone was seen only a few times. The rearrangement joins TRBV27 to TRBJ1-2, with 8 bases matching TRBD1. The V segment lost 6 bases and the J segment 2 bases; nucleotides outside the gene matches: 11. This CDR3 is 16 amino acids long. The germline V gene has CDR1 MNHEY and CDR2 SMNVEV (reference sequence). The CDR3 DNA is TGTGCCAGCAGCCTCACCTGGACAGGGAGCAACTATGGCTACACCTTC. Its protein is CASSLTWTGSNYGYTF.

The chain uses TRBV19 and TRBJ1-6; no clear D gene. V lost 6 bases to trimming and J lost 10 bases, with 19 bases between them. Germline V gives CDR1 LNHDA, CDR2 SQIVND (reference sequence). The CDR3 contains 15 residues. The CDR3 region is CASSRREAQTSPLHF. The CDR3 DNA reads TGTGCCAGTAGCCGACGGGAGGCACAAACCTCACCCCTCCACTTT.

The chain is built from TRBV5-1 and TRBJ2-1, with a weak D call TRBD1 (6 bases). The length of the CDR3 is 14 residues. The germline gives CDR1 SGHRS, CDR2 YFSETQ. Trimming shortened V by 0 bases and J by 7 bases, and 11 bases separated the two germline ends. CDR3: CASSLGVRGNEQFF. In nucleotides, the CDR3 is TGCGCCAGCAGCTTGGGTGTGAGGGGGAATGAGCAGTTCTTC.

The genes are TRBV4-3 and TRBJ2-7; TRBD2 is a possible D gene (6 bases). This CDR3 contains 15 residues. Trimming shortened V by 0 bases and J by 3 bases, and 12 bases separated the two germline ends. Germline values: CDR1 LGHNA, CDR2 YSLEER. This CDR3 reads CASSQDYGGGYEQYF. The CDR3 region has the DNA TGCGCCAGCAGCCAAGATTATGGGGGAGGCTACGAGCAGTACTTC.

This chain connects TRBV20-1 to TRBJ2-7; tentative D call: TRBD1 (6 bases). Germline V lookup: CDR1 DFQATT, CDR2 SNEGSKA (reference sequence). This CDR3 comprises 10 residues. Trimming left V 7 bases short and J 9 bases short, with 13 bases between. This CDR3 is CSGNRDVQYF. DNA of the CDR3: TGCAGTGGTAACAGGGACGTGCAGTACTTC.

The rearrangement joins TRBV5-1 to TRBJ1-1; tentative D call: TRBD1 (5 bases). Germline loops: CDR1 SGHRS, CDR2 YFSETQ. Deletions cut 4 bases from V and 10 bases from J, with 17 bases between. The CDR3 sequence is 13 residues long. CDR3 DNA sequence: TGCGCCAGCAGCACGGACACGGGTATTTCAGCTTTCTTT. It codes for CASSTDTGISAFF.

This chain links TRBV4-2 with TRBJ2-5, with 11 bases fitting TRBD2. The germline CDR1 and CDR2 sequences are LGHNA and YNFKEQ. V lost 5 bases, J lost 2 bases, and 4 bases stayed unmatched. The length of the CDR3 is 15 residues. Written as DNA, the CDR3 is TGTGCCAGCAGCTCGACTAGCGGGGTTCAAGAGACCCAGTACTTC. This gives the protein CASSSTSGVQETQYF.

The gene calls are TRBV11-1 and TRBJ2-7; 7 positions match TRBD1. There are 14 residues in the CDR3. The ends lost 4 bases at V and 4 bases at J; junction bases unmatched: 7. From germline, CDR1 is SGHAT and CDR2 FQDESV (reference sequence). CDR3 bases: TGTGCCAGCAGCTACCCGGGACAGCAATACGAGCAGTACTTC. It specifies CASSYPGQQYEQYF.

The chain links TRBV27 to TRBJ1-2; a weak D match, TRBD1 (5 bases). CDR1 and CDR2 (germline): MNHEY, SMNVEV (reference sequence). The CDR3 is made up of 17 amino acids. With 10 bases removed from V and 0 bases from J, the gap between germline ends came to 24 bases. CDR3 bases: TGTGCCACCCGTTCGAATGGGGCGGGATCTACTAACTATGGCTACACCTTC. Translation gives CATRSNGAGSTNYGYTF.

The V call is TRBV4-1, the J call TRBJ2-2; D is ambiguous. The CDR3 has 17 amino acids. Trimming took off 1 base at V and 5 bases at J, with 17 bases between the two ends. Germline-derived CDR1 and CDR2 are MGHRA and YSYEKL. The CDR3 bases are TGCGCCAGCAGCCAAGCCGTCACCCCGAGAAGTACCGGGGAGCTGTTTTTT. The encoded protein is CASSQAVTPRSTGELFF.

This chain joins TRBV4-2 and TRBJ2-7; 8 positions match TRBD2. This CDR3 region has 15 residues. Looked up from germline, CDR1 is LGHNA and CDR2 is YNFKEQ. The trim removed 1 base at V and 4 bases at J, leaving 6 bases unmatched. The CDR3 loop reads CASSQGGSGVYEQYF. The CDR3 DNA reads TGTGCCAGCAGCCAAGGGGGTAGCGGGGTGTACGAGCAGTACTTC.